This T cell receptor beta chain was obtained from a study of T-cell memory formation after mild COVID-19. Study-wide findings and caveats: The appearance of some responding clones in pre-infection memory suggested that cross-reactive memory joined.

Note on this clonotype: The target antigen is unknown.

Using its own MiXCR run on the 5' RACE reads, TCRdb lists one record per CDR3 protein. The sample has around 320,000 distinct CDR3 sequences, over 11% seen once. The material sequenced was PBMCs or a T cell subset sorted from them (not recorded which). The clonotype comes from a man between 18 and 35 years old who had mild COVID-19 (a few samples of this study predate the infection). Cell type and time point are not known.

The CDR3 region is CASSQIQGHEQYF. In nucleotides, the CDR3 is TGTGCCAGCAGCCAGATACAGGGTCACGAGCAGTACTTC. The chain recombines TRBV3-1 with TRBJ2-7; D is perhaps TRBD1 (6 bases). Germline V gives CDR1 LGHDT, CDR2 YNNKEL (reference sequence). The CDR3 runs to 13 residues. Between the trimmed V and J ends, which lost 3 bases and 5 bases, there was a span of 11 bases.